These 27 T cell receptor beta chains originate from one sample sequenced in a study of T cell responses to AZD1222 COVID-19 vaccine. Sequenced by immunoSEQ multiplex PCR; TCRdb stores in-frame clones only, minus some. The data hold approximately 150,000 clones, with 80% to 95% observed a single time. The sample in question was peripheral blood, obtained 28 days after the second AZD1222 dose. These receptors came from an adult who received the AZD1222 COVID-19 vaccine.

This clone appeared once. The rearrangement links TRBV3-1 (or the pseudogene TRBV3-2) to TRBJ1-2; 10 nucleotides line up with TRBD1. The germline CDR1 and CDR2 sequences are LGHDT and YNNKEL (reference sequence). After removal of 0 bases from V and 4 bases from J, the junction contained 5 bases not matched to a gene. The CDR3 spans 16 residues. The CDR3 nucleotides are TGTGCCAGCAGCCAAGAGGGGACAGGGGTTGGCTATGGCTACACCTTC. Translation gives CASSQEGTGVGYGYTF.

This chain links TRBV4-3 with TRBJ2-3, with 12 bases matching TRBD2. Unmatched junction bases numbered 3, after V lost 2 bases and J lost 3 bases. The CDR3 length is 16 residues. CDR1 and CDR2 from the germline V gene are LGHNA and YSLEER. CDR3 nucleotides: TGCGCCAGCAGCCAAACTAGCGGGAGGACAACAGATACGCAGTATTTT. Protein product: CASSQTSGRTTDTQYF.

The genes are TRBV7-2 and TRBJ2-1, with a tentative D call TRBD2 (5 bases). The V and J ends lost 2 bases and 0 bases respectively, with 11 bases between them. This CDR3 region has 16 residues. CDR1 is SGHTA and CDR2 is FQGNSA in the germline V gene. The CDR3 region has the DNA TGTGCCAGCAGCTTAATGCGGGCGAGCTCCTACAATGAGCAGTTCTTC. Protein sequence: CASSLMRASSYNEQFF.

This rearrangement joins TRBV6-6 to TRBJ2-7, with TRBD1 matching over 9 bases. Germline-derived CDR1 and CDR2 are MNHNY and SVGAGI (reference sequence). The V segment lost 6 bases and the J segment 6 bases; nucleotides outside the gene matches: 6. This CDR3 has 13 residues. CDR3 DNA: TGTGCCAGCAGGGGACAGGGTATGAGCGAGCAGTACTTC. Residues: CASRGQGMSEQYF.

The chain joins TRBV9 to TRBJ1-1, with TRBD1 matching 7 bases. This CDR3 has 16 residues. The V and J ends lost 4 bases and 0 bases, in that order; junction bases with no gene match: 9. Germline V gene lookup returns CDR1 SGDLS and CDR2 YYNGEE. The CDR3, as DNA: TGTGCCAGCAGCTATGGACAGGCCTTTTTGAACACTGAAGCTTTCTTT. Translated, it gives CASSYGQAFLNTEAFF.

J is TRBJ1-5 and V is TRBV20-1, with D unclear. This CDR3 spans 13 amino acids. CDR1 is DFQATT, CDR2 SNEGSKA, per germline (reference sequence). V lost 3 bases and J lost 4, with 10 bases in between. DNA for the CDR3: TGCAGTGCTAGTAGGCAGAGAAATCAGCCCCAGCATTTT. It yields the protein CSASRQRNQPQHF.

The chain employs TRBV25-1 and TRBJ1-2; D may be TRBD1 (5 bases). There are 13 residues in the CDR3. Trimming removed 5 bases from V and 8 bases from J, with 15 bases in between. Germline-derived CDR1 and CDR2 are MGHDK and SYGVNS. CDR3: CASSLTPGRGYTF. CDR3 DNA: TGTGCCAGCAGTTTGACCCCGGGACGAGGCTACACCTTC.

V gene TRBV5-1 combines with J gene TRBJ1-3, with unresolved D. V dropped 4 bases and J dropped 0 bases, with 5 bases sitting between them. The CDR3 is made up of 13 amino acids. The germline gives CDR1 SGHRS, CDR2 YFSETQ. The DNA for the CDR3 is TGCGCCAGCAGCGAGTCCTCTGGAAACACCATATATTTT. It specifies CASSESSGNTIYF. Complete variable domain (other parts from reference TRBV5-1 and TRBJ1-3): KAGVTQTPRYLIKTRGQQVTLSCSPISGHRSVSWYQQTPGQGLQFLFEYFSETQRNKGNFPGRFSGRQFSNSRSEMNVSTLELGDSALYLCASSESSGNTIYFGEGSWLTVV.

This clone was found once. The J gene is TRBJ2-7, the V gene TRBV7-8; 8 bases map to TRBD2. CDR1 is SGHVS and CDR2 is FQNEAQ in the germline V gene. This CDR3 spans 15 amino acids. Unmatched junction bases numbered 5, after V lost 1 base and J lost 3 bases. The CDR3 protein is CASSLGSGGDYEQYF. In DNA, the CDR3 is TGTGCCAGCAGCTTAGGTTCCGGGGGGGACTACGAGCAGTACTTC.

The rearrangement joins TRBV28 to TRBJ1-1, with TRBD1 matching 8 bases. Germline-derived CDR1 and CDR2 are MDHEN and SYDVKM. V was pared by 3 bases and J by 5 bases, with 17 bases of the junction left unmatched. This CDR3 has 18 residues. The CDR3 DNA is TGTGCCAGCAGTTTTGGAGGATCGAACAGGGGGAGGTCTACTGAAGCTTTCTTT. This translates into CASSFGGSNRGRSTEAFF.

This chain joins TRBV7-3 and TRBJ2-3; D possibly corresponds to TRBD2 (6 bases). V lost 2 bases and J 2 bases, leaving 11 bases between the germline ends. The CDR3 is 15 residues long. Germline V gives CDR1 SGHTA, CDR2 FQGTGA. The DNA of the CDR3 is TGTGCCAGCAGCTTAGTGGGGACTCACACAGATACGCAGTATTTT. It yields the protein CASSLVGTHTDTQYF.

V and J are TRBV7-9 and TRBJ1-3, with D unresolved. Germline V CDR1 and CDR2: SEHNR, FQNEAQ (reference sequence). The germline V and J ends were trimmed by 3 bases and 1 base, with 16 bases remaining between them. This CDR3 has 17 residues. CDR3 protein: CASSFTIYSGSGNTIYF. The CDR3 nucleotides are TGTGCCAGCAGCTTCACAATATATTCGGGGTCTGGAAACACCATATATTTT.

The chain couples TRBV21-1 to TRBJ2-7; TRBD1 is the table's D call, not checked against the DNA. TRBV21-1 is a known pseudogene. The CDR3 runs 17 residues. The CDR3 sequence: CASSKTTQGERSYEQYF. CDR3 nucleotide sequence: TGTGCCAGCAGCAAAACAACCCAGGGGGAGAGGTCCTACGAGCAGTACTTC.

The rearrangement uses TRBV6-5 and TRBJ2-5, with no clear D. V was shortened by 2 bases and J by 4 bases, with 14 bases between the two germline ends. The CDR3 extends over 15 amino acids. From germline, CDR1 is MNHEY and CDR2 SVGAGI. The CDR3 protein is CASSYADRVGETQYF. For the CDR3, the DNA is TGTGCCAGCAGTTACGCGGATAGGGTGGGAGAGACCCAGTACTTC.

This clone has only a few counts. The CDR3 DNA follows: TGTGCCAGCAGCCAAGATCACATAGCGGGAGAAGAGACCCAGTACTTC. It translates to CASSQDHIAGEETQYF. The chain employs TRBV3-1 (or the pseudogene TRBV3-2) and TRBJ2-5, with 9 bases identical to TRBD2. Germline CDR1 LGHDT, CDR2 YNNKEL (reference sequence). The length of the CDR3 is 16 residues. Trimming at V came to 0 bases and at J to 3 bases, leaving 5 bases not matched to a gene.

V is TRBV6-5 and J is TRBJ2-5, with D hard to call. The V end lost 5 bases, the J end lost 4 bases, and 11 bases lay between the germline ends. The CDR3 length is 13 residues. The V gene's germline CDR1 is MNHEY and CDR2 SVGAGI. The CDR3 is CASSPPLRETQYF. The DNA of the CDR3 is TGTGCCAGCAGTCCCCCTTTACGAGAGACCCAGTACTTC.

This chain uses TRBV6-5 with TRBJ2-1, with 7 bases aligning to TRBD1. CDR1 and CDR2 (germline): MNHEY, SVGAGI. V was clipped by 6 bases and J by 4 bases; unmatched bases: 3. The CDR3 is 13 amino acids. The CDR3 is CASRGTAYNEQFF. CDR3 bases: TGTGCCAGCAGGGGGACAGCTTACAATGAGCAGTTCTTC.

The genes are TRBV6-6 and TRBJ1-3, with D hard to call. V was pared by 0 bases and J by 5 bases, with 8 bases between. This CDR3 has 14 residues. CDR1 MNHNY and CDR2 SVGAGI come from the germline V gene (reference sequence). CDR3 DNA sequence: TGTGCCAGCAGTTACTCTGTCAGCAGAAACACCATATATTTT. Translation: CASSYSVSRNTIYF.

V is TRBV6-6 and J is TRBJ1-2; 7 nucleotides match TRBD1. This CDR3 region has 15 residues. CDR1 is MNHNY, CDR2 SVGAGI, per germline (reference sequence). Germline trimming cut 6 bases from V and 5 bases from J; bases unmatched to any gene: 12. CDR3 sequence (DNA): TGTGCCAGCAGAACCCAGGGGGAAAAAGTTTATGGCTACACCTTC. The encoded protein is CASRTQGEKVYGYTF.

The chain employs TRBV4-2 and TRBJ2-2; TRBD2 matches at 8 bases. The CDR3 sequence is 15 residues long. CDR1 and CDR2 (germline): LGHNA, YNFKEQ. V gave up 7 bases and J gave up 4 bases; unmatched junction bases: 8. DNA for the CDR3: TGTGCCAGCACCCGGGAGGGTACAACCACCGGGGAGCTGTTTTTT. It is translated as CASTREGTTTGELFF.

The chain uses TRBV6-6 and TRBJ1-2; 9 bases are a match to TRBD1. The CDR3 sequence is 19 residues long. The V gene end was trimmed by 5 bases and the J gene end by 7 bases; junction bases not matched to a gene: 23. Germline CDR1 and CDR2: MNHNY and SVGAGI (reference sequence). In DNA form, the CDR3 reads TGTGCCAGCAGTCTCGTCCCGGGACAGGGATTGGGCGGTGTGGGTGGCTACACCTTC. Its protein is CASSLVPGQGLGGVGGYTF.

The rearrangement links TRBV7-2 to TRBJ2-5, with D hard to call. V lost 3 bases and J 6 bases, leaving 11 bases between the germline ends. In germline, CDR1 is SGHTA, CDR2 FQGNSA. CDR3 length: 13 amino acids. The CDR3: CASSLDHSKTQYF. In DNA form, the CDR3 reads TGTGCCAGCAGCTTGGATCATTCCAAGACCCAGTACTTC. Looking up the rest from reference TRBV7-2 and TRBJ2-5 gives the full variable domain: GAGVSQSPSNKVTEKGKDVELRCDPISGHTALYWYRQSLGQGLEFLIYFQGNSAPDKSGLPSDRFSAERTGGSVSTLTIQRTQQEDSAVYLCASSLDHSKTQYFGPGTRLLVL.

This clone appeared once. This chain connects TRBV2 to TRBJ2-1, with 8 bases matching TRBD2. The CDR3 length is 15 residues. The junction had 5 bases not matched to a gene; V was cut back by 5 bases and J by 2 bases. Germline V gives CDR1 SNHLY, CDR2 FYNNEI. CDR3 sequence reads: CASSLSGAPYNEQFF. CDR3 nucleotides: TGTGCCAGCAGTCTTAGCGGGGCTCCCTACAATGAGCAGTTCTTC.

The chain is built from TRBV3-1 (or the pseudogene TRBV3-2) and TRBJ1-5; 7 bases match TRBD1. CDR1 LGHDT and CDR2 YNNKEL come from the germline V gene (reference sequence). V was clipped by 4 bases and J by 7 bases; unmatched bases: 7. This CDR3 spans 14 amino acids. The CDR3 coding sequence is TGTGCCAGCAGCCTCAACGCAGGGGGGCAGCCCCAGCATTTT. It codes for CASSLNAGGQPQHF.

J is TRBJ2-2 and V is TRBV9; TRBD1 is a possible D gene (5 bases). The V gene's germline CDR1 is SGDLS and CDR2 YYNGEE. The CDR3 is made up of 16 amino acids. Trimming cost V 0 bases and J 4 bases, with 13 bases left between them. The CDR3 reads CASSVDIREGTGELFF. DNA of the CDR3: TGTGCCAGCAGCGTAGATATCAGGGAAGGCACCGGGGAGCTGTTTTTT.

This clone appeared once. J is TRBJ2-7 and V is TRBV7-8; 10 bases are shared with TRBD1. Germline V gives CDR1 SGHVS, CDR2 FQNEAQ. Unmatched junction bases numbered 16, after V lost 1 base and J lost 7 bases. The CDR3 covers 18 residues. CDR3 in amino acids: CASSLGRPRDRGTGEQYF. For the CDR3, the DNA is TGTGCCAGCAGCTTAGGGCGCCCCCGGGACAGGGGAACGGGGGAGCAGTACTTC.

The V call is TRBV5-4, the J call TRBJ2-2; 10 nucleotides align to TRBD2. The CDR3 sequence is 19 residues long. Germline-derived CDR1 and CDR2 are SGHNT and YYREEE (reference sequence). With V trimmed by 5 bases and J by 2 bases, 15 bases remained unmatched. CDR3 in DNA: TGTGCCAGCAGTCCCAGGGGAGCGGGAGGGCGGTACAACACCGGGGAGCTGTTTTTT. This translates into CASSPRGAGGRYNTGELFF.